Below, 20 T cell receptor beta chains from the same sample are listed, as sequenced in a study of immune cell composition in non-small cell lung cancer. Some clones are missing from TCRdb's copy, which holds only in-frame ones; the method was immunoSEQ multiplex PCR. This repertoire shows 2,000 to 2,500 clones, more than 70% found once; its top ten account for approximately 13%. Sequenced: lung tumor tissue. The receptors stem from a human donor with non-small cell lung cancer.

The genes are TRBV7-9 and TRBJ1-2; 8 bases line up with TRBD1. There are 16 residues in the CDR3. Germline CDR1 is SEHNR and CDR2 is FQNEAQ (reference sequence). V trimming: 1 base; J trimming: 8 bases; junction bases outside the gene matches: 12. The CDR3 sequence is CASSLGAGGAVAGYTF. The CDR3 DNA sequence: TGTGCCAGCAGCTTAGGTGCAGGGGGCGCTGTGGCGGGCTACACCTTC. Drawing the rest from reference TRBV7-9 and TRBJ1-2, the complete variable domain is DTGVSQNPRHKITKRGQNVTFRCDPISEHNRLYWYRQTLGQGPEFLTYFQNEAQLEKSRLLSDRFSAERPKGSFSTLEIQRTEQGDSAMYLCASSLGAGGAVAGYTFGSGTRLTVV.

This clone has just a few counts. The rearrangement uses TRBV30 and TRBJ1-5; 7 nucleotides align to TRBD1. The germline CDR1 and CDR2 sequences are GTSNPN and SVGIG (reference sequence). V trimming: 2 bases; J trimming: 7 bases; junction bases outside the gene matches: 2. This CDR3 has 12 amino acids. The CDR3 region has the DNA TGTGCCTGGAGTCTACAGGGGCAGCCCCAGCATTTT. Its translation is CAWSLQGQPQHF.

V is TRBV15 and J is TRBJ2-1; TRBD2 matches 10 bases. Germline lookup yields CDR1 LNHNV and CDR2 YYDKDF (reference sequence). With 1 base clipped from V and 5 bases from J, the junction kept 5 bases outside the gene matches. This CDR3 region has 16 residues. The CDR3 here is CATSRGPSGGDNEQFF. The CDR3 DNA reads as TGTGCCACCAGCAGAGGCCCTAGCGGGGGTGACAATGAGCAGTTCTTC.

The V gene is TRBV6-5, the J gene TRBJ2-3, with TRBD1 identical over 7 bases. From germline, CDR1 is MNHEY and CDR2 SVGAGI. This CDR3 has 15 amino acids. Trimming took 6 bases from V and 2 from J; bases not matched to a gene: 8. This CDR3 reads CASRPGQRITDTQYF. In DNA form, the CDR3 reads TGTGCCAGCAGGCCGGGACAGAGGATCACAGATACGCAGTATTTT.

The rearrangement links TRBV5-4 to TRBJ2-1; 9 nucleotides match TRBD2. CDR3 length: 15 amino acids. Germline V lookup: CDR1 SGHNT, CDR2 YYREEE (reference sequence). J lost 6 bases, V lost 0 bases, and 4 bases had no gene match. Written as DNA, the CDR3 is TGTGCCAGCAGCTTGGGTAGCGGGAGACGCAATGAGCAGTTCTTC. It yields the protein CASSLGSGRRNEQFF. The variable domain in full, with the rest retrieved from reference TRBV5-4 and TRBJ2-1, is ETGVTQSPTHLIKTRGQQVTLRCSSQSGHNTVSWYQQALGQGPQFIFQYYREEENGRGNFPPRFSGLQFPNYSSELNVNALELDDSALYLCASSLGSGRRNEQFFGPGTRLTVL.

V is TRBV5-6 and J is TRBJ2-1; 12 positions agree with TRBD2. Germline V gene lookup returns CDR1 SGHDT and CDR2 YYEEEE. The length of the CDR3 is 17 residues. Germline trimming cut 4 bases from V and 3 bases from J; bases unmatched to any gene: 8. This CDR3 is CASSDRLAGVSYNEQFF. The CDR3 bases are TGTGCCAGCAGCGATAGACTAGCGGGAGTTAGCTACAATGAGCAGTTCTTC.

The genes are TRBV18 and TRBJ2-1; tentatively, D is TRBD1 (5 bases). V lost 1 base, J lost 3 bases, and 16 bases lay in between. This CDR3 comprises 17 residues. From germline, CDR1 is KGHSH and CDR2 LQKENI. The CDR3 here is CASSPRTYTLGYNEQFF. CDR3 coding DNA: TGTGCCAGCTCACCACGGACATACACTTTAGGCTACAATGAGCAGTTCTTC.

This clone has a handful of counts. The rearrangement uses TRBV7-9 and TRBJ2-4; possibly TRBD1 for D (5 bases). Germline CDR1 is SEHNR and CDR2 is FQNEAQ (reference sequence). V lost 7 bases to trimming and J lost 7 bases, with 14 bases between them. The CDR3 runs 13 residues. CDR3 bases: TGTGCCAGCACCGGCCCAGGGATGAACATTCAGTACTTC. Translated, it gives CASTGPGMNIQYF.

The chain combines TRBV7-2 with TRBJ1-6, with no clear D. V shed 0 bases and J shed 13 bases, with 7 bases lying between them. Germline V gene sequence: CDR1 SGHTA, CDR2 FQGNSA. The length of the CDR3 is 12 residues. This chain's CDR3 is CASSLAVGPLHF. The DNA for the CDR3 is TGTGCCAGCAGCTTAGCAGTTGGCCCCCTCCACTTT.

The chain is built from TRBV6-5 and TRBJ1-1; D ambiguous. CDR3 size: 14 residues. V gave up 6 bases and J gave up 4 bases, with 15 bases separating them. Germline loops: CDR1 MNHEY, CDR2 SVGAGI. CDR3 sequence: CASRFSGSSTEAFF. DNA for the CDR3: TGTGCCAGCAGATTTTCGGGGAGTAGCACTGAAGCTTTCTTT.

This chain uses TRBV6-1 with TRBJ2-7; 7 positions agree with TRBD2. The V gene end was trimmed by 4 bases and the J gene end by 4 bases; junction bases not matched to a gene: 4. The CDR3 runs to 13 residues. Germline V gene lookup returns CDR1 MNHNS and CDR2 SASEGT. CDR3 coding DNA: TGTGCCAGCAGTGGTGGTAGCGGGTACGAGCAGTACTTC. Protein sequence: CASSGGSGYEQYF.

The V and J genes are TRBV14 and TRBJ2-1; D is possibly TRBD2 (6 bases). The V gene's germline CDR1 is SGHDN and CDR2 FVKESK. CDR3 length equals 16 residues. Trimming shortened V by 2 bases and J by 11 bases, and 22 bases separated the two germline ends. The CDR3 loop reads CASSQSRELIGIKQFF. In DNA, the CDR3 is TGTGCCAGCAGCCAAAGTCGGGAGCTGATCGGAATTAAGCAGTTCTTC.

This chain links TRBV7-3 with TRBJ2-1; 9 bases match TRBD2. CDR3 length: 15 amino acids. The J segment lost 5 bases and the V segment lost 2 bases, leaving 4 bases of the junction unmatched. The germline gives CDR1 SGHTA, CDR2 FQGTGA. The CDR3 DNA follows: TGTGCCAGCAGCTTACTAGCGGGGTTAAACAATGAGCAGTTCTTC. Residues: CASSLLAGLNNEQFF.

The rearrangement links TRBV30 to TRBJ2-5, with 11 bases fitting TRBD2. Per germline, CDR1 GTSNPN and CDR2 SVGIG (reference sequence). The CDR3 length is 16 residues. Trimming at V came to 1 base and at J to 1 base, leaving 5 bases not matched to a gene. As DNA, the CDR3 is TGTGCCTGGAGTGCTGGAACTAGCGGGGGCCAAGAGACCCAGTACTTC. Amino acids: CAWSAGTSGGQETQYF.

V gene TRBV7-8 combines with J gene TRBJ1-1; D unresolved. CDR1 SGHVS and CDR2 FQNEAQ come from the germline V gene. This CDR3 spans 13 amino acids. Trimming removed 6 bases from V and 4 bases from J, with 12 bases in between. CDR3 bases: TGTGCCAGCAGTACGGTAAGCCGCACTGAAGCTTTCTTT. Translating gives CASSTVSRTEAFF.

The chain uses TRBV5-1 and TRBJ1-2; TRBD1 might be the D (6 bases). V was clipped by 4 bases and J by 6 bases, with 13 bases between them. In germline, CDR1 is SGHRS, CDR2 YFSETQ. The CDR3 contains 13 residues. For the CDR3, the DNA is TGCGCCAGCAGCCCAACAGGGACGGATGGCTACACCTTC. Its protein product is CASSPTGTDGYTF.

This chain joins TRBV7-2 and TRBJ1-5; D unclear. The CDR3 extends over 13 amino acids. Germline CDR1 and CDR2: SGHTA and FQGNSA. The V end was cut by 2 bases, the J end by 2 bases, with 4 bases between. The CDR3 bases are TGTGCCAGCAGCTTACAGGGCAATCAGCCCCAGCATTTT. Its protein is CASSLQGNQPQHF.

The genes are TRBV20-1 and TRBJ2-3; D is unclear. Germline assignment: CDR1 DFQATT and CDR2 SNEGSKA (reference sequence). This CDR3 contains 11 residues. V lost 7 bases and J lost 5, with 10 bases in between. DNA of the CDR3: TGCAGTGTTGTTACGGGAGATACGCAGTATTTT. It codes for CSVVTGDTQYF.

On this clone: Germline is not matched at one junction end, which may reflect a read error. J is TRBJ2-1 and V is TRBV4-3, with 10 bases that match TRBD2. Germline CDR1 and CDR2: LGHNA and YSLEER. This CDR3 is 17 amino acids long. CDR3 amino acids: CASGQDPASGGYNEQFF. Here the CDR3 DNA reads TGCGCCAGCGGCCAAGATCCGGCTAGCGGGGGCTACAATGAGCAGTTCTTC.

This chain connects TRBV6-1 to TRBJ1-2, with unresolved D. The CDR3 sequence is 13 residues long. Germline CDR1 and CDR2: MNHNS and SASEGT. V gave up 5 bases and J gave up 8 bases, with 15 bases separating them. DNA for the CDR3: TGTGCCAGCAGTAAAATCGGTGGTGCCGGCTACACCTTC. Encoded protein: CASSKIGGAGYTF.